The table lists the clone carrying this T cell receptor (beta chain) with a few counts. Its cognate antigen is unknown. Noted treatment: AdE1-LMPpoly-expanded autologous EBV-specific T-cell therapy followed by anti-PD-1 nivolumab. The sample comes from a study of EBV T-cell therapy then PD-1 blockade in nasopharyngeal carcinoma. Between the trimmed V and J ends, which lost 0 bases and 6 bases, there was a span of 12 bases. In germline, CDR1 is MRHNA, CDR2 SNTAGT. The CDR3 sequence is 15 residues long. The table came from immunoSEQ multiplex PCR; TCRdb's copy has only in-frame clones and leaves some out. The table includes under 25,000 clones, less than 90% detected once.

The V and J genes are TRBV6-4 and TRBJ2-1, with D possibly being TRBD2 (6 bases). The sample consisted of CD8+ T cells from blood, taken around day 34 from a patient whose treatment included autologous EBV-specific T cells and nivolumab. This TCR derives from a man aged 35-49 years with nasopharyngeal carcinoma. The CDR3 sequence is CASSDSPGVVNEQFF. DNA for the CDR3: TGTGCCAGCAGTGACTCTCCGGGAGTGGTCAATGAGCAGTTCTTC.